The source of this T cell receptor (beta chain) is a study of cytomegalovirus exposure and HLA in healthy donors. Study observations and caveats: A later analysis reported that several of the most significant clusters appeared to be linked to common viral pathogens, among them Epstein-Barr virus.

CDR3 size: 11 residues. Germline values: CDR1 SEHNR, CDR2 FQNEAQ (reference sequence). PCR involved 60 Vbeta and 13 Jbeta primers. Original processing methods: In a later analysis, approximately 80 million unique TCR beta chains included roughly 11 million shared by two or more donors. Measured with immunoSEQ multiplex PCR; TCRdb has only the in-frame clones, and not every one. D and trimming were read from the DNA, whereas the V and J calls and clone size are those reported in that table. This sample has about 230,000 clones; roughly 84% occur once, and the top ten carry 1.3%. Comments on this clone: The antigen is not known. A read error may produce the germline difference seen at one junction end.

Sequences were obtained from PBMCs. This clonotype was sampled from a human donor in good health. The rearrangement joins TRBV7-9 to TRBJ2-1; D unresolved. The CDR3 here is CSSSQADWQFF. The CDR3 bases are TGTTCCAGCAGCCAAGCCGATTGGCAGTTCTTC.